The sequence of this T cell receptor (beta chain) was determined in a study of blood T cell repertoires in COVID-19. Overall study: In each case, the material was cDNA or gDNA derived from T cells, B-cell-depleted T cells, or PBMCs.

Cohorts were determined from participant-reported clinical history. Two negative PCRs, clearance, or symptom resolution characterized the recovered Cohort 3 donors. The data were produced by immunoSEQ multiplex PCR, yet TCRdb's version contains in-frame clones alone and is incomplete. The sample lists hundreds of thousands of clones, 75% to 90% occurring once. Per the germline V gene, CDR1 is SGHVS and CDR2 is FNYEAQ. This CDR3 contains 14 residues. The V end was cut by 4 bases, the J end by 1 base, with 10 bases between. The receptor was isolated from a woman between 25 and 40 years old who had recovered from COVID-19. This chain uses TRBV7-6 with TRBJ1-1, with D perhaps TRBD1 (6 bases). Material for sequencing was PBMCs or T cells enriched from blood (not recorded which). CDR3 residues: CASSSQGGNTEAFF. The CDR3, as DNA: TGTGCCAGCAGCTCCCAAGGGGGGAACACTGAAGCTTTCTTT.